The subject of this entry is one T cell receptor beta chain. What it binds is unknown. CDR1 and CDR2 (germline): ENHRY, SYGVKD. CDR3 size: 15 residues. V lost 3 bases, J lost 1 base, and 4 bases stayed unmatched. The run of the v3.0 immunoSEQ assay was at survey level. This table comes from immunoSEQ multiplex PCR, and its TCRdb copy is limited to in-frame clones, with some not included. Of about 28,000 clones in the sample, around 87% are singletons; the top ten hold around 4.4%. The data originate from a study of long-term antiretroviral therapy in people with HIV. Study-level findings and limits: CDR3 length ranges were narrower in HIV repertoires than in controls. Following ART, diversity rose but still fell short of transplant donor controls.

The source was unsorted PBMCs, collected 0.5 years after starting antiretroviral therapy. The genes are TRBV10-3 and TRBJ2-5, with TRBD2 matching 8 bases. The TCR originated in a woman aged 18-29 years with HIV. CDR3 amino acids: CAISEASGPQETQYF. CDR3 coding DNA: TGTGCCATCAGTGAAGCTAGCGGGCCCCAAGAGACCCAGTACTTC.